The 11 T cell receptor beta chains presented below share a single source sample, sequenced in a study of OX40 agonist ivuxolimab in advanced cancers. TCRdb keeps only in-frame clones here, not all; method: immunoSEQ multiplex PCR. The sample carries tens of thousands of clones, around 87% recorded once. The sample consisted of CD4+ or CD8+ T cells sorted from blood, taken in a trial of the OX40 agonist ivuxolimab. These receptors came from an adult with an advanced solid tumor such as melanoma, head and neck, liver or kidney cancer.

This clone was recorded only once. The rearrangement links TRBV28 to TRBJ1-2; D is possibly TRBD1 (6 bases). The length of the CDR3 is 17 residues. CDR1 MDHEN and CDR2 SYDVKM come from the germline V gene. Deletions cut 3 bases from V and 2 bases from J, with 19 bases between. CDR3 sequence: CASSFSAEAGTNYGYTF. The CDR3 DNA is TGTGCCAGCAGTTTCTCCGCCGAAGCTGGGACAAACTATGGCTACACCTTC.

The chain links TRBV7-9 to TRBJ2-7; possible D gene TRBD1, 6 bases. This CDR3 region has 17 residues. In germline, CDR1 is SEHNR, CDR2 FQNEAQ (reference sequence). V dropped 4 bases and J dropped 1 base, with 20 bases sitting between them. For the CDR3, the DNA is TGTGCCAGCAGCTCCCCCCCCGGGACACCTTTTTCCTACGAGCAGTACTTC. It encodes CASSSPPGTPFSYEQYF.

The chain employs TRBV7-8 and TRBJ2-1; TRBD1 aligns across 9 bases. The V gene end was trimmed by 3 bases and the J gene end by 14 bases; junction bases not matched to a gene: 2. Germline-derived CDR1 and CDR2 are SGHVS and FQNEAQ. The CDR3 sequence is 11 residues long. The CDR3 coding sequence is TGTGCCAGCAGCTTTGGGACAGGGAAGTTCTTC. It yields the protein CASSFGTGKFF. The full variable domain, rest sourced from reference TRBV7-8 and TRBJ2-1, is GAGVSQSPRYKVAKRGQDVALRCDPISGHVSLFWYQQALGQGPEFLTYFQNEAQLDKSGLPSDRFFAERPEGSVSTLKIQRTQQEDSAVYLCASSFGTGKFFGPGTRLTVL.

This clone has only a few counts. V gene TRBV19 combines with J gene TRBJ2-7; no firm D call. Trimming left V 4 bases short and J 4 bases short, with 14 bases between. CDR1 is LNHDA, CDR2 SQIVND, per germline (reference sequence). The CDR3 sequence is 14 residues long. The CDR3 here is CASSTSSWGYEQYF. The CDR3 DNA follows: TGTGCCAGTAGTACCTCTTCGTGGGGTTACGAGCAGTACTTC.

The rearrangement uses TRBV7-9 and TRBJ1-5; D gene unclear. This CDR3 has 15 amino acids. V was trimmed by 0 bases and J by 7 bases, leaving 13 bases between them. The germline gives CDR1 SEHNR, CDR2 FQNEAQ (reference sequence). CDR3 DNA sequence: TGTGCCAGCAGCTTAGCTGGGGAAAAAGGGCAGCCCCAGCATTTT. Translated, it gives CASSLAGEKGQPQHF.

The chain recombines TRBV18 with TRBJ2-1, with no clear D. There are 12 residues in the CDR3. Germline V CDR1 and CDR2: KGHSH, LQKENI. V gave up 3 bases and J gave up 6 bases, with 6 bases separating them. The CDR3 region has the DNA TGTGCCAGCTCACCGCAGGCCAATGAGCAGTTCTTC. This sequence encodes CASSPQANEQFF.

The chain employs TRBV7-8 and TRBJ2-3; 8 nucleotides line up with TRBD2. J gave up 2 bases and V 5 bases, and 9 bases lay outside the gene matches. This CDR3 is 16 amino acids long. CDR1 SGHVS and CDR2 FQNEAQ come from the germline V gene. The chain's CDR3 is CASSRSGSFVTDTQYF. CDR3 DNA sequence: TGTGCCAGCAGCCGGAGCGGGAGCTTCGTCACAGATACGCAGTATTTT.

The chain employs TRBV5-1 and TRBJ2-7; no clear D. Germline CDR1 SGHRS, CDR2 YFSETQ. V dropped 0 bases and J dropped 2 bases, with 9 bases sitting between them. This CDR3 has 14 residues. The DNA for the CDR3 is TGCGCCAGCAGCTTGGCAAGAGGACCCTACGAGCAGTACTTC. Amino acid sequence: CASSLARGPYEQYF.

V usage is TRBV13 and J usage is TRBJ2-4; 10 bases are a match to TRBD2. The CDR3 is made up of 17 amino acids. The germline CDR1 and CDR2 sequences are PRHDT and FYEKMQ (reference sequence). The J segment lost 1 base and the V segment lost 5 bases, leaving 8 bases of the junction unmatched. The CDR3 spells CASSLQGSGRAKNIQYF. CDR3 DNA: TGTGCCAGCAGCCTCCAGGGTAGCGGGAGGGCCAAAAACATTCAGTACTTC.

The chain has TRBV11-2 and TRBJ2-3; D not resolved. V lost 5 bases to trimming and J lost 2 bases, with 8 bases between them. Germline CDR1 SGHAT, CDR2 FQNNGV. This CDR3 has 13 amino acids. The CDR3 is CASSPRPTDTQYF. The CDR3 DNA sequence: TGTGCCAGCAGCCCCCGCCCCACAGATACGCAGTATTTT. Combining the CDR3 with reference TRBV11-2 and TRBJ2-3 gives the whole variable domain EAGVAQSPRYKIIEKRQSVAFWCNPISGHATLYWYQQILGQGPKLLIQFQNNGVVDDSQLPKDRFSAERLKGVDSTLKIQPAKLEDSAVYLCASSPRPTDTQYFGPGTRLTVL.

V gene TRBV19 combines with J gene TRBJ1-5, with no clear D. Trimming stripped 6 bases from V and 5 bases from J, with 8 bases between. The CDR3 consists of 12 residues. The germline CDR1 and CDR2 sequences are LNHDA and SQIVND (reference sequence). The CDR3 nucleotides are TGTGCCAGTAGGGATGGGTATCAGCCCCAGCATTTT. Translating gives CASRDGYQPQHF. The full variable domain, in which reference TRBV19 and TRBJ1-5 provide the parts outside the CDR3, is DGGITQSPKYLFRKEGQNVTLSCEQNLNHDAMYWYRQDPGQGLRLIYYSQIVNDFQKGDIAEGYSVSREKKESFPLTVTSAQKNPTAFYLCASRDGYQPQHFGDGTRLSIL.